Given below is one T cell receptor (beta chain) in context. The antigen remains unidentified. Germline lookup yields CDR1 LGHNA and CDR2 YSLEER. This CDR3 spans 16 amino acids. The record originates from a study of CXCR3-negative and CXCR3-positive naive CD8 T cells. Regarding the study as a whole: CXCR3-expressing naive cells carried TRB CDR3s more hydrophobic than those of CXCR3-negative naive cells.

With UMI labels, 5' RACE was used to prepare the TRB cDNA libraries. From the 5' RACE reads, TCRdb lists one entry per CDR3 protein and no DNA. This table holds under 85,000 distinct CDR3 sequences. The sample taken for sequencing was naive CXCR3- CD8+ T cells from blood. Subset here: CD45RO-CCR7+CD27+CD95- naive CD8+ T cells lacking CXCR3 (TNR3-). The J gene is TRBJ2-7, the V gene TRBV4-3; TCRdb selects TRBD2, and the lack of DNA leaves this call unchecked. The source of this sequence is a human donor in good health. Some clones in this sample may be carry-over from other donors' samples. CDR3 sequence: CASSQEQSSGLLEQYF.